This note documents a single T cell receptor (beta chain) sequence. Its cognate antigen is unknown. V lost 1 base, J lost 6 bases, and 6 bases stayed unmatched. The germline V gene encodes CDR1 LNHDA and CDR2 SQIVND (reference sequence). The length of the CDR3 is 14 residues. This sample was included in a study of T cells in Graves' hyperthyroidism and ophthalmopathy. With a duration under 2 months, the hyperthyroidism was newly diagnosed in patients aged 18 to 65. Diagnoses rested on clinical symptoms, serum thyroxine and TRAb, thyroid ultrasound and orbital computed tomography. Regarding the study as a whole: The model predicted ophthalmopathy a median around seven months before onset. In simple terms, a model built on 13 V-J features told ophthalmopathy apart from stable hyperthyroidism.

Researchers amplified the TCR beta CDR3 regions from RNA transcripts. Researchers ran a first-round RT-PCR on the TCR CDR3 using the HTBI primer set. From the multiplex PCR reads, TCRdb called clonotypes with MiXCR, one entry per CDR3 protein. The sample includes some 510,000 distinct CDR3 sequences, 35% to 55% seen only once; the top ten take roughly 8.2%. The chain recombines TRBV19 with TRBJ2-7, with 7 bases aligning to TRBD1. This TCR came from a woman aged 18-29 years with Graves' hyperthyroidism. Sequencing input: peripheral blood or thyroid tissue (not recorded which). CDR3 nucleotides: TGTGCCAGTAGTATAGCGGGGACAGACTGCGAGCAGTACTTC. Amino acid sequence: CASSIAGTDCEQYF. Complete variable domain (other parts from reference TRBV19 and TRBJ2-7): DGGITQSPKYLFRKEGQNVTLSCEQNLNHDAMYWYRQDPGQGLRLIYYSQIVNDFQKGDIAEGYSVSREKKESFPLTVTSAQKNPTAFYLCASSIAGTDCEQYFGPGTRLTVT.